The clone carrying this T cell receptor (beta chain) appeared a few times. This specimen belongs to a study of blood T cells in healthy people across ages. Primers used in a second PCR of about 6 to 11 cycles were a sample-barcoded 5' primer and a J-beta primer mix. Each CDR3 protein is one row after TCRdb ran MiXCR on the 5' RACE reads. The sample yields some 890,000 distinct CDR3 sequences, roughly 29% seen once. Germline V lookup: CDR1 DFQATT, CDR2 SNEGSKA (reference sequence). Trimming removed 5 bases at V and 2 bases at J, with 14 bases between. The CDR3 is 14 residues long. These records were also assigned to another study, of T cells of mothers and their children. Per that paper: None of the identified T cell clones proved to be persistent microchimeric clones.

This chain uses TRBV20-1 with TRBJ2-3; unclear D gene. The source of this sequence is a woman aged 40 to 50 in good health. The sample was blood. CDR3 nucleotides: TGCAGTGCTGCCCGGGCCAGATACACAGATACGCAGTATTTT. This codes for CSAARARYTDTQYF.